This T cell receptor (beta chain) was found in a study of early T cells in non-severe SARS-CoV-2 infection. Across the study: Sequencing of unsorted whole blood was done on bulk RNA, leaving chains unpaired.

The CDR3 runs to 15 residues. After removal of 4 bases from V and 5 bases from J, the junction contained 7 bases not matched to a gene. CDR1 and CDR2 (germline): LGHNA, YSLEER. Unique molecular identifiers (one per individual cDNA molecule) were attached. TCRdb passed the 5' RACE reads through MiXCR, listing each CDR3 protein once. The sample has fewer than 70,000 distinct CDR3 sequences, 4% to 6% seen once; the top ten hold roughly 3.7%. The rearrangement links TRBV4-3 to TRBJ2-5, with TRBD2 matching over 10 bases. The sequenced sample was whole blood, obtained at baseline. The source is an adult who was a healthcare worker with PCR-confirmed SARS-CoV-2 infection or an uninfected control (not recorded which). The donor label of this sample is uncertain. The CDR3 sequence: CASSPQRGGSETQYF. In DNA, the CDR3 is TGCGCCAGCAGCCCCCAGCGGGGGGGTAGTGAGACCCAGTACTTC.